The present T cell receptor (beta chain) was sequenced within a study of T cell changes during pregnancy in multiple sclerosis. This CDR3 has 15 residues. Germline trimming cut 0 bases from V and 2 bases from J; bases unmatched to any gene: 6. The germline gives CDR1 SQVTM, CDR2 ANQGSEA. TCRdb's copy holds only in-frame clones and misses some; the assay was immunoSEQ multiplex PCR. The sample has 34,000 or so clones, 90% seen once. The chain joins TRBV29-1 to TRBJ2-7; 8 bases match TRBD2. The starting material was CD8+ T cells from peripheral blood mononuclear cells, obtained in the first trimester of pregnancy. This sequence was found in a female donor with multiple sclerosis, enrolled in a pregnancy study. CDR3 residues: CSVEDPTSAAYEQYF. The CDR3 nucleotides are TGCAGCGTTGAAGATCCGACTAGCGCCGCCTACGAGCAGTACTTC.